This T cell receptor (beta chain) stems from a study of OX40 agonist ivuxolimab in advanced cancers. The V segment lost 0 bases and the J segment 10 bases; nucleotides outside the gene matches: 4. The CDR3 length is 13 residues. Germline assignment: CDR1 MRHNA and CDR2 SNTAGT. Profiling relied on immunoSEQ multiplex PCR, and the TCRdb table lists in-frame clones only, not all of them. The sample lists roughly 90,000 clones, roughly 89% occurring once. General study points: The CD4+ and CD8+ T cells in the blood had expanded clonally by week 6 at 0.1 to 3.0 mg/kg. The study found among the lowest clonal expansion in partial responders at 0.1-3.0 mg/kg.

Patients with a history of autoimmune disease or on systemic immunosuppression were excluded. This clone appeared once. The antigen is undetermined. The rearrangement joins TRBV6-4 to TRBJ2-3, with TRBD1 identical over 7 bases. Sequenced here: CD4+ or CD8+ T cells sorted from blood, sampled in a trial of the OX40 agonist ivuxolimab. This clonotype was obtained from an adult with an advanced solid tumor such as melanoma, head and neck, liver or kidney cancer. CDR3 nucleotides: TGTGCCAGCAGTGACTCTTACAGGGGCTCGCAGTATTTT. Translated: CASSDSYRGSQYF.